This T cell receptor beta chain was found in a study of T cells after yellow fever vaccination. Generation of TCR cDNA used 5'RACE template switching (which added a universal primer site and UMIs). TCRdb redid the calling of the 5' RACE reads with MiXCR, one entry per CDR3 protein. This sample has a few hundred thousand distinct CDR3 sequences, with about 19% found just once. With 7 bases removed from V and 2 bases from J, the gap between germline ends came to 13 bases. Germline CDR1 SQVTM, CDR2 ANQGSEA. There are 13 residues in the CDR3. This receptor was obtained from a man aged 25-45 years who received the YFV17D yellow fever vaccine. Material: PBMCs, obtained 15 days after the yellow fever booster vaccination. The chain links TRBV29-1 to TRBJ2-3; D is undetermined. This CDR3 reads CSAQIGPTDTQYF. In DNA, the CDR3 is TGCAGCGCCCAGATCGGCCCCACAGATACGCAGTATTTT.